A selection of T cell receptor beta chains follows, all from one sample in a study of neoadjuvant anti-PD-1 for oral cavity cancer. The method was immunoSEQ multiplex PCR; TCRdb's version includes in-frame clones alone and lacks a portion of them. The table has about 32,000 clones, just under 80% seen once; the top ten hold 3.4%. The specimen comprised PBMCs, sampled after nivolumab (anti-PD-1) treatment. The receptors shown here come from a person between 40 and 85 years old with oral cavity squamous cell carcinoma. Each CDR3 is given with its conserved first and last residue. D genes are given only for firm matches. Some rows mark clone size as missing; the rest say once, few, many or name a class of expanded clone.

v_call: TRBV4-3
clone_size: -
j_call: TRBJ2-3
d_call: -
cdr3_nt: TGCGCCAGCAGCCAAGATCAGGGGACGGCGGCAAACTTT
cdr3_aa: CASSQDQGTAANF

v_call: TRBV9
clone_size: few
j_call: TRBJ1-4
d_call: -
cdr3_nt: TGTGCCAGCAGCCCCTATTCATCGACAGGCTTTAATGAAAAACTGTTTTTT
cdr3_aa: CASSPYSSTGFNEKLFF

v_call: TRBV7-2
clone_size: -
j_call: TRBJ2-1
d_call: -
cdr3_nt: TGTGCCAGCAGCTTAATGAAGGGATCGTACAATGAGCAGTTCTTC
cdr3_aa: CASSLMKGSYNEQFF

v_call: TRBV10-1
clone_size: -
j_call: TRBJ1-2
d_call: -
cdr3_nt: TGCGCCAGCAGTGAGACGGCTGACTATGGCTACACCTTC
cdr3_aa: CASSETADYGYTF

v_call: TRBV7-9
clone_size: -
j_call: TRBJ2-7
d_call: TRBD2
cdr3_nt: TGTGCCAGCAGCCTACATCCGGGACTATCCTACGAGCAGTACTTC
cdr3_aa: CASSLHPGLSYEQYF

v_call: TRBV19
clone_size: -
j_call: TRBJ2-1
d_call: -
cdr3_nt: TGTGCCAGTAATTACGGTACGGGGATGTTGGAGCAGTTCTTC
cdr3_aa: CASNYGTGMLEQFF

v_call: TRBV6-5
clone_size: -
j_call: TRBJ2-7
d_call: -
cdr3_nt: TGTGCCAGCAGTTACGCTGCAGGGGCCTACGAGCAGTACTTC
cdr3_aa: CASSYAAGAYEQYF

v_call: TRBV30
clone_size: -
j_call: TRBJ2-5
d_call: TRBD1
cdr3_nt: TGTGCCTGGAGTGACCCCGCCAGGGGGAAAGAGACCCAGTACTTC
cdr3_aa: CAWSDPARGKETQYF

v_call: TRBV7-9
clone_size: -
j_call: TRBJ2-7
d_call: TRBD1
cdr3_nt: TGTGCCAGCAGACAGGGACAGGAGAGCTCCTACGAGCAGTACTTC
cdr3_aa: CASRQGQESSYEQYF

v_call: TRBV2
clone_size: few
j_call: TRBJ2-1
d_call: -
cdr3_nt: TGTGCCAGCAGTGTACCCAGGGAAGGGGATGAGCAGTTCTTC
cdr3_aa: CASSVPREGDEQFF

v_call: TRBV5-1
clone_size: -
j_call: TRBJ1-4
d_call: TRBD1
cdr3_nt: TGCGCCAGCAGCTTAACAGGGGAGGGTGAAAAACTGTTTTTT
cdr3_aa: CASSLTGEGEKLFF

v_call: TRBV27
clone_size: -
j_call: TRBJ1-1
d_call: -
cdr3_nt: TGTGCCAGCAGTCTACAGGTCCTGAACACTGAAGCTTTCTTT
cdr3_aa: CASSLQVLNTEAFF

v_call: TRBV5-1
clone_size: once
j_call: TRBJ2-3
d_call: TRBD2
cdr3_nt: TGCGCCAGCAGCTCGGGACTAGCATCAGATACGCAGTATTTT
cdr3_aa: CASSSGLASDTQYF

v_call: TRBV28
clone_size: -
j_call: TRBJ2-2
d_call: -
cdr3_nt: TGTGCCAGCAGTTTAAATGACAGGTTCGCGAACACCGGGGAGCTGTTTTTT
cdr3_aa: CASSLNDRFANTGELFF

v_call: TRBV5-6
clone_size: once
j_call: TRBJ2-7
d_call: -
cdr3_nt: TGTGCCAGCAGCCTAGAGGATTACGAGCAGTACTTC
cdr3_aa: CASSLEDYEQYF

v_call: TRBV10-2
clone_size: -
j_call: TRBJ2-3
d_call: -
cdr3_nt: TGCGCCAGCAGGGAGGGATCCCTCGGCGATACGCAGTATTTT
cdr3_aa: CASREGSLGDTQYF

v_call: TRBV2
clone_size: once
j_call: TRBJ2-5
d_call: -
cdr3_nt: TGTGCCAGCCGACCGGCAGGGACAGAGACCCAGTACTTC
cdr3_aa: CASRPAGTETQYF